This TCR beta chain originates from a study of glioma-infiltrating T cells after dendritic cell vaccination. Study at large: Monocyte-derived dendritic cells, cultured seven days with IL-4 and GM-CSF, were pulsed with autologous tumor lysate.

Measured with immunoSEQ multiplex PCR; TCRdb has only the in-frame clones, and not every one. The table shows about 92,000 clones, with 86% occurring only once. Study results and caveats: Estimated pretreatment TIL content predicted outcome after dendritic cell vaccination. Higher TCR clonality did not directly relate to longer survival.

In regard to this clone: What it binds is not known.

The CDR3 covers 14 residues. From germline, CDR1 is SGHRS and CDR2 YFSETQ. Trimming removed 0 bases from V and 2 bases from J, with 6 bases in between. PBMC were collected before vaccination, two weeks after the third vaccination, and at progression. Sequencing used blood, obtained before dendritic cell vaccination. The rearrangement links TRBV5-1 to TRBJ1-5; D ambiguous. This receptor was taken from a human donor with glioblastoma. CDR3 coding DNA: TGCGCCAGCAGCTTGGCCGGGGGCAATCAGCCCCAGCATTTT. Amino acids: CASSLAGGNQPQHF.